A single sample is the source of the 16 T cell receptor beta chains below, sequenced in a study of control samples from healthy donors and cancer patients. Data came from immunoSEQ multiplex PCR; TCRdb stores just in-frame clones and leaves some out. The table shows about 92,000 clones, with roughly 82% occurring only once. The sequencing sample was made of blood. These receptors were obtained from a woman aged 55-70 years in good health.

This sequence joins TRBV6-4 and TRBJ2-3; D is ambiguous. The CDR3 spans 11 residues. V was clipped by 6 bases and J by 5 bases, with 6 bases between them. Per germline, CDR1 MRHNA and CDR2 SNTAGT. The CDR3 reads CASSLGDTQYF. For the CDR3, the DNA is TGTGCCAGCAGCCTGGGAGATACGCAGTATTTT.

The chain has TRBV10-3 and TRBJ1-3; D gene ambiguous. Germline values: CDR1 ENHRY, CDR2 SYGVKD. The CDR3 covers 16 residues. Trimming left V 0 bases short and J 0 bases short, with 9 bases between. CDR3 amino acids: CAISESPLHSGNTIYF. The CDR3 nucleotides are TGTGCCATCAGTGAGTCACCTCTACACTCTGGAAACACCATATATTTT.

This clone was observed a single time. This chain joins TRBV9 and TRBJ1-6; D not certain. Trimming cost V 0 bases and J 2 bases, with 9 bases left between them. Germline values: CDR1 SGDLS, CDR2 YYNGEE. CDR3 size: 16 residues. The CDR3 coding sequence is TGTGCCAGCAGCGTAGGTGGAGACCCCTATAATTCACCCCTCCACTTT. The encoded protein is CASSVGGDPYNSPLHF.

V is TRBV28 and J is TRBJ2-1; 9 positions match TRBD2. The V and J ends lost 5 bases and 4 bases, in that order; junction bases with no gene match: 12. This CDR3 contains 17 residues. CDR1 and CDR2 (germline): MDHEN, SYDVKM. The CDR3 loop reads CASSTTSGTSKYNEQFF. In nucleotides, the CDR3 is TGTGCCAGCAGTACCACGTCCGGGACTAGCAAATACAATGAGCAGTTCTTC.

The chain recombines TRBV24-1 with TRBJ1-5; a weak D match, TRBD1 (5 bases). Germline assignment: CDR1 KGHDR and CDR2 SFDVKD. The CDR3 has 14 residues. The V end lost 5 bases, the J end lost 3 bases, and 10 bases lay between the germline ends. CDR3 residues: CATSGQGFNQPQHF. The CDR3 DNA reads TGTGCCACCAGTGGGCAGGGCTTCAATCAGCCCCAGCATTTT.

This clone was detected a few times. The junction differs from germline at one of its ends, possibly a read error. The chain carries TRBV5-5 and TRBJ2-3; 10 nucleotides match TRBD2. The CDR3 extends over 12 amino acids. Looked up from germline, CDR1 is SGHKS and CDR2 is YYEKEE (reference sequence). CDR3 amino acids: CASSSSGGPSFF. The CDR3 DNA follows: TGTGCCAGCAGCTCTAGCGGGGGCCCCAGTTTTTTT.

The chain carries TRBV7-9 and TRBJ2-5, with 14 nucleotides matching TRBD2. Per germline, CDR1 SEHNR and CDR2 FQNEAQ (reference sequence). The CDR3 sequence is 17 residues long. After removal of 4 bases from V and 4 bases from J, the junction contained 8 bases not matched to a gene. DNA of the CDR3: TGTGCCAGCAGCTCCCCCCCGGGACTAGCGGGAGTAGAGACCCAGTACTTC. Protein product: CASSSPPGLAGVETQYF. Together with reference TRBV7-9 and TRBJ2-5, the CDR3 gives the full variable domain: DTGVSQNPRHKITKRGQNVTFRCDPISEHNRLYWYRQTLGQGPEFLTYFQNEAQLEKSRLLSDRFSAERPKGSFSTLEIQRTEQGDSAMYLCASSSPPGLAGVETQYFGPGTRLLVL.

In this sample, this clone turned up a few times. V gene TRBV6-2 or TRBV6-3 combines with J gene TRBJ2-7; 8 nucleotides match TRBD2. The CDR3 sequence is 14 residues long. The germline V gene encodes CDR1 MNHEY and CDR2 SVGEGT. The V gene end was trimmed by 6 bases and the J gene end by 3 bases; junction bases not matched to a gene: 7. The CDR3 region is CASSGGGSLYEQYF. In DNA, the CDR3 is TGTGCCAGCAGCGGCGGGGGGTCTCTCTACGAGCAGTACTTC.

A single count supports this clone. The chain joins TRBV4-1 to TRBJ2-5; D call uncertain. The germline CDR1 and CDR2 sequences are MGHRA and YSYEKL. Trimming pared 4 bases from V and 1 base from J, leaving 13 bases between. The CDR3 is 15 amino acids. DNA of the CDR3: TGCGCCAGCAGCCGGCAGAGGACGGCCCAAGAGACCCAGTACTTC. This codes for CASSRQRTAQETQYF.

V gene TRBV21-1 combines with J gene TRBJ2-7; TRBD1 is taken as the D call from the table, unchecked against the DNA. TRBV21-1 is flagged as a pseudogene. The CDR3 is 17 amino acids. In DNA form, the CDR3 reads TGTGCCAGCAGCAAAAAAATGGTGGGACACATATTACGTGAGCAGTACTTC. Translating gives CASSKKMVGHILREQYF.

V is TRBV6-5 and J is TRBJ1-3, with no clear D. The ends were cut back, 0 bases at V and 0 bases at J, with 9 bases in the middle. The CDR3 has 16 residues. Germline V gene sequence: CDR1 MNHEY, CDR2 SVGAGI. CDR3 in amino acids: CASSYSEVDSGNTIYF. The CDR3 DNA is TGTGCCAGCAGTTACTCAGAGGTCGACTCTGGAAACACCATATATTTT.

The V gene is TRBV28, the J gene TRBJ1-6, with 7 bases aligning to TRBD1. Germline V gene data show CDR1 as MDHEN and CDR2 as SYDVKM. With V trimmed by 6 bases and J by 9 bases, 8 bases remained unmatched. This CDR3 comprises 14 residues. The CDR3 spells CASRDDRDSSPLHF. CDR3 nucleotides: TGTGCCAGCAGGGATGACAGGGATAGTTCACCCCTCCACTTT.

This chain joins TRBV5-5 and TRBJ2-6, with D tentatively TRBD1 (5 bases). The CDR3 loop spans 15 amino acids. The germline gives CDR1 SGHKS, CDR2 YYEKEE (reference sequence). V lost 4 bases and J 3 bases, leaving 11 bases between the germline ends. The CDR3 bases are TGTGCCAGCAGCCCTCTGACAGTTGGGGCCAACGTCCTGACTTTC. Translation: CASSPLTVGANVLTF.

The chain combines TRBV5-1 with TRBJ2-3, with 8 positions matching TRBD2. CDR1 SGHRS and CDR2 YFSETQ come from the germline V gene. V was clipped by 0 bases and J by 7 bases; unmatched bases: 7. This CDR3 comprises 15 residues. The CDR3 region is CASSLAGVAGYTQYF. The CDR3 DNA reads as TGCGCCAGCAGCTTGGCCGGAGTAGCGGGGTATACGCAGTATTTT.

For the CDR3, the DNA is TGTGCCAGCTCATTTACAGGGGCTCAAGAGACCCAGTACTTC. Protein product: CASSFTGAQETQYF. The rearrangement links TRBV18 to TRBJ2-5; TRBD1 aligns across 7 bases. The germline V gene encodes CDR1 KGHSH and CDR2 LQKENI. The ends lost 5 bases at V and 2 bases at J; junction bases unmatched: 5. The CDR3 extends over 14 amino acids. The whole variable domain, remainder taken from reference TRBV18 and TRBJ2-5, is NAGVMQNPRHLVRRRGQEARLRCSPMKGHSHVYWYRQLPEEGLKFMVYLQKENIIDESGMPKERFSAEFPKEGPSILRIQQVVRGDSAAYFCASSFTGAQETQYFGPGTRLLVL.

The chain recombines TRBV11-2 with TRBJ1-5; 8 nucleotides align to TRBD1. This CDR3 region has 14 residues. The germline V gene encodes CDR1 SGHAT and CDR2 FQNNGV. V shed 5 bases and J 4 bases; nucleotides not matched to a gene: 4. The CDR3 DNA is TGTGCCAGCAGCCCCGACAGGGGAAATCAGCCCCAGCATTTT. Translation: CASSPDRGNQPQHF.